A single sample is the source of the 24 T cell receptor beta chains below, sequenced in a study of T cell repertoires in cytomegalovirus infection. MiXCR, run by TCRdb on the reads, gives a single entry per CDR3 protein. The data show 300,000 to 400,000 distinct CDR3 sequences, more than 9% seen once. The sample was PBMCs. Receptor source: a human donor in good health (CMV status not recorded). Some clones in this sample may be carry-over from other donors' samples.

J is TRBJ2-6 and V is TRBV12-3 or TRBV12-4; no reliable D call. Trimming left V 6 bases short and J 1 base short, with 10 bases between. The CDR3 runs 15 residues. CDR3: CASSFLGSGANVLTF. DNA of the CDR3: TGTGCCAGCAGCTTTTTGGGTTCTGGGGCCAACGTCCTGACTTTC.

This clonotype was recorded at least ten times. The V gene is TRBV7-2, the J gene TRBJ2-3, with D possibly being TRBD2 (6 bases). Trimming shortened V by 5 bases and J by 9 bases, and 18 bases separated the two germline ends. Germline V gives CDR1 SGHTA, CDR2 FQGNSA. The CDR3 is 14 amino acids. CDR3 in DNA: TGTGCCAGCAGCCCCAGCAATATGCGGGGCACGCAGTATTTT. Its protein is CASSPSNMRGTQYF.

This clonotype was detected a few times. The chain uses TRBV19 and TRBJ2-3; tentatively, D is TRBD1 or TRBD2 (5 bases each). Germline CDR1 is LNHDA and CDR2 is SQIVND (reference sequence). The CDR3 length is 13 residues. Trimming removed 1 base at V and 5 bases at J, with 7 bases between. CDR3 residues: CASSIAGRDTQYF. DNA for the CDR3: TGTGCCAGTAGTATAGCGGGGCGAGATACGCAGTATTTT.

Many counts were recorded for this clonotype. The chain combines TRBV12-5 with TRBJ2-1, with 11 bases that match TRBD2. The germline V gene has CDR1 LGHNT and CDR2 FRNRAP. The length of the CDR3 is 20 residues. Trimming at V came to 0 bases and at J to 7 bases, leaving 17 bases not matched to a gene. The CDR3 DNA reads as TGTGCTAGTGGTTTGGTACGGGACAGCAGGGGACTAGCGGTTCAAAATGAGCAGTTCTTC. It specifies CASGLVRDSRGLAVQNEQFF.

This clonotype was picked up many times. The chain uses TRBV7-3 and TRBJ1-1; D might be TRBD1 (6 bases). Germline V gives CDR1 SGHTA, CDR2 FQGTGA. V was shortened by 5 bases and J by 1 base, with 14 bases between the two germline ends. CDR3 size: 15 residues. CDR3 DNA sequence: TGTGCCAGCAGCGTAGGTGGGGGACAGAACACTGAAGCTTTCTTT. Translated, it gives CASSVGGGQNTEAFF.

This clonotype occurred a few times. The gene calls are TRBV7-9 and TRBJ1-4; 10 bases fit TRBD1. Unmatched junction bases numbered 16, after V lost 1 base and J lost 11 bases. The CDR3 runs 18 residues. In germline, CDR1 is SEHNR, CDR2 FQNEAQ (reference sequence). The CDR3 region has the DNA TGTGCCAGCAGCTTAGATCCGGGACAGGGGATATTAATGAGGAAACTGTTTTTT. Protein product: CASSLDPGQGILMRKLFF.

This clonotype was observed a handful of times. The J gene is TRBJ2-1, the V gene TRBV19, with TRBD2 matching over 9 bases. Germline V gene lookup returns CDR1 LNHDA and CDR2 SQIVND (reference sequence). With V trimmed by 7 bases and J by 0 bases, 7 bases remained unmatched. The length of the CDR3 is 16 residues. The DNA of the CDR3 is TGTGCCAGTACATTCGGGACTAGCAACTCCTACAATGAGCAGTTCTTC. Translated: CASTFGTSNSYNEQFF.

This clonotype occurred once. The genes are TRBV7-2 and TRBJ2-3; 8 bases match TRBD1. The CDR3 is 14 amino acids. With 3 bases clipped from V and 5 bases from J, the junction kept 4 bases outside the gene matches. Germline-derived CDR1 and CDR2 are SGHTA and FQGNSA. The CDR3 is CASSLTGVGDTQYF. The CDR3 DNA reads TGTGCCAGCAGCTTGACAGGGGTAGGAGATACGCAGTATTTT.

This clonotype was recorded at least ten times. This rearrangement joins TRBV7-2 to TRBJ2-4; D gene ambiguous. The CDR3 contains 15 residues. The germline V gene encodes CDR1 SGHTA and CDR2 FQGNSA. Deletions cut 2 bases from V and 8 bases from J, with 16 bases between. CDR3 coding DNA: TGTGCCAGCAGCTTATTCGGGTCAAAAGGCCACATTCAGTACTTC. Amino acids: CASSLFGSKGHIQYF.

This clonotype was detected many times. The gene calls are TRBV6-2 or TRBV6-3 and TRBJ2-4; a possible D gene is TRBD2 (6 bases). CDR3 length equals 14 residues. Trimming left V 6 bases short and J 6 bases short, with 15 bases between. Looked up from germline, CDR1 is MNHEY and CDR2 is SVGEGT. The CDR3 spells CASRSPGLLNIQYF. CDR3 DNA: TGTGCCAGCAGATCTCCGGGACTGTTAAACATTCAGTACTTC.

This clonotype was found many times. The genes are TRBV7-2 and TRBJ2-2; no definite D call. CDR3 length: 13 amino acids. Germline V gene lookup returns CDR1 SGHTA and CDR2 FQGNSA. Trimming stripped 5 bases from V and 1 base from J, with 5 bases between. This CDR3 reads CASSLLNTGELFF. The CDR3 region has the DNA TGTGCCAGCAGCCTCCTGAACACCGGGGAGCTGTTTTTT.

This clonotype was recorded many times. V usage is TRBV7-2 and J usage is TRBJ2-5; 13 bases are a match to TRBD2. Germline CDR1 is SGHTA and CDR2 is FQGNSA. Trimming cost V 5 bases and J 5 bases; bases outside gene matches: 5. CDR3 length: 15 amino acids. The CDR3 nucleotides are TGTGCCAGCAGCCCCCGGACTAGCGGGAGTGAGACCCAGTACTTC. Its protein product is CASSPRTSGSETQYF.

The chain employs TRBV7-9 and TRBJ2-7; maybe TRBD1 (6 bases). The V gene lost 5 bases and the J gene lost 3 bases, with 20 bases spanning the gap. The V gene's germline CDR1 is SEHNR and CDR2 FQNEAQ (reference sequence). The CDR3 loop spans 16 amino acids. DNA of the CDR3: TGTGCCAGCAGCCCTTTACAGGGTTTCCTTCTCTACGAGCAGTACTTC. It specifies CASSPLQGFLLYEQYF.

In its sample, this clonotype was seen many times. This rearrangement joins TRBV7-2 to TRBJ1-3, with D tentatively TRBD1 (5 bases). Looked up from germline, CDR1 is SGHTA and CDR2 is FQGNSA. V was trimmed by 2 bases and J by 2 bases, leaving 13 bases between them. This CDR3 is built from 16 residues. In nucleotides, the CDR3 is TGTGCCAGCAGCTTACAGGGTCAGGTCCCTGGAAACACCATATATTTT. Translation gives CASSLQGQVPGNTIYF.

J is TRBJ2-1 and V is TRBV6-2 or TRBV6-3, with D perhaps TRBD2 (7 bases). The CDR3 is 15 residues long. Germline V CDR1 and CDR2: MNHEY, SVGEGT. Trimming removed 4 bases at V and 6 bases at J, with 16 bases between. The CDR3 DNA reads as TGTGCCAGCAGTTTTGGGGGGGGAGGGGGCAATGAGCAGTTCTTC. Encoded protein: CASSFGGGGGNEQFF.

V gene TRBV5-1 combines with J gene TRBJ2-5; 7 positions agree with TRBD1. There are 14 residues in the CDR3. The ends lost 4 bases at V and 1 base at J; junction bases unmatched: 4. The germline V gene encodes CDR1 SGHRS and CDR2 YFSETQ. CDR3 nucleotide sequence: TGCGCCAGCAGCGTTGGGACAGCCCAAGAGACCCAGTACTTC. This gives the protein CASSVGTAQETQYF.

This clonotype has just a few counts. The chain uses TRBV7-2 and TRBJ1-1; D gene ambiguous. This CDR3 region has 12 residues. V was cut by 5 bases and J by 8 bases, with 12 bases left in between. The germline V gene encodes CDR1 SGHTA and CDR2 FQGNSA. CDR3 loop: CASSPHGPEAFF. As DNA, the CDR3 is TGTGCCAGCAGCCCCCACGGGCCCGAAGCTTTCTTT.

This clonotype has only a few counts. One end of the junction fails to match germline, which may point to a read error. The chain joins TRBV4-1 to TRBJ1-2; D may be TRBD1 (6 bases). This CDR3 has 15 residues. Germline CDR1 and CDR2: MGHRA and YSYEKL. CDR3 sequence (DNA): TGTGCCAGCAGCCAAGATACGGACAGCCTCTATGGCTACACCTTC. Its translation is CASSQDTDSLYGYTF.

The sample holds a few counts of this clonotype. The chain carries TRBV4-1 and TRBJ1-1; D remains ambiguous. The V gene lost 0 bases and the J gene lost 3 bases, with 17 bases spanning the gap. Germline V lookup: CDR1 MGHRA, CDR2 YSYEKL. This CDR3 comprises 17 residues. CDR3 DNA: TGCGCCAGCAGCCAAGATCGAGGCAGGTCTCTTTACACTGAAGCTTTCTTT. Translating gives CASSQDRGRSLYTEAFF.

Many counts were recorded for this clonotype. The V call is TRBV12-3 or TRBV12-4, the J call TRBJ2-7; tentatively, D is TRBD1 (6 bases). This CDR3 region has 15 residues. V lost 6 bases and J 1 base, leaving 16 bases between the germline ends. The CDR3 nucleotides read TGTGCCAGCAGCCGGAGCTCACAGGGATCCTACGAGCAGTACTTC. This gives the protein CASSRSSQGSYEQYF.

V is TRBV6-1 and J is TRBJ1-1, with 7 nucleotides matching TRBD1. In germline, CDR1 is MNHNS, CDR2 SASEGT. V shed 10 bases and J 4 bases; nucleotides not matched to a gene: 15. CDR3 length: 15 amino acids. Here the CDR3 DNA reads TGTGCCACCCGAGGCCCACGACAGGGACCCACTGAAGCTTTCTTT. Translated: CATRGPRQGPTEAFF.

At least ten counts were recorded for this clonotype. This chain joins TRBV7-3 and TRBJ1-1, with a weak D call TRBD1 (6 bases). CDR3 length: 16 amino acids. Germline loops: CDR1 SGHTA, CDR2 FQGTGA. The germline V and J ends were trimmed by 3 bases and 1 base, with 15 bases remaining between them. CDR3 nucleotides: TGTGCCAGCAGCTTTCGACCGCAGGGGAAGAACACTGAAGCTTTCTTT. Protein product: CASSFRPQGKNTEAFF.

This clonotype showed up many times. The chain couples TRBV7-2 to TRBJ2-5; 9 bases line up with TRBD2. J was trimmed by 2 bases and V by 1 base; bases with no gene match: 5. The CDR3 has 16 amino acids. CDR1 is SGHTA, CDR2 FQGNSA, per germline. CDR3 DNA: TGTGCCAGCAGCTTAGATGGCGGGGGGGTACAAGAGACCCAGTACTTC. Protein product: CASSLDGGGVQETQYF.

The V gene is TRBV6-6, the J gene TRBJ1-1, with 10 nucleotides matching TRBD1. The CDR3 has 15 residues. V shed 5 bases, J shed 1 base, and the junction held 4 bases outside the gene matches. The germline V gene has CDR1 MNHNY and CDR2 SVGAGI (reference sequence). CDR3 amino acids: CASSDGQGGNTEAFF. CDR3 nucleotides: TGTGCCAGCAGTGACGGACAGGGGGGGAACACTGAAGCTTTCTTT.